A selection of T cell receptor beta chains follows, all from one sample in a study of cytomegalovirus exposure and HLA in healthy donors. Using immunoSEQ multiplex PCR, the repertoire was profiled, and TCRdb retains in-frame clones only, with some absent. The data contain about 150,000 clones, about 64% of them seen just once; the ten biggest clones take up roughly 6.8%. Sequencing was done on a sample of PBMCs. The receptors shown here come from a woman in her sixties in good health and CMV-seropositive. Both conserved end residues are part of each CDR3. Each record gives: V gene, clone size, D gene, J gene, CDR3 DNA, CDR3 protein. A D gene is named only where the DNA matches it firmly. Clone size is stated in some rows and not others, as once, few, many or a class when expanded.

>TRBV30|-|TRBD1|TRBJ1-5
TGTGCCTGGAGTCCCGGACAGGGGCATCAGCCCCAGCATTTT
CAWSPGQGHQPQHF
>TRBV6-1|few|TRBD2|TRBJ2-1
TGTGCCAGCAGTGGTACTAGCGGGAGGGGTGAGCAGTTCTTC
CASSGTSGRGEQFF
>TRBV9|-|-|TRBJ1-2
TGTGCCAGCAGCGCCCGGAGAGGACAGCGCCTAAACTATGGCTACACCTTC
CASSARRGQRLNYGYTF
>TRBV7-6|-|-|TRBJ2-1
TGTGCCAGCAGCTTGAGCAATGAGCAGTTCTTC
CASSLSNEQFF
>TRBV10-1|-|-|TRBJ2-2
TGCGCCAGCATCCCAGCAGGGGCACAGAACACCGGGGAGCTGTTTTTT
CASIPAGAQNTGELFF
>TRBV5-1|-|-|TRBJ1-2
TGCGCCAGCAGCTTGGGGGGCGAGTCGACGAGGTATGGCTACACCTTC
CASSLGGESTRYGYTF
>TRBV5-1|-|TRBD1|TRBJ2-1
TGCGCCAGCAGCTTAGGGACAGGGGGGAATGAGCAGTTCTTC
CASSLGTGGNEQFF
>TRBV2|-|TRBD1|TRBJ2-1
TGTGCCAGCAGTCCACCTCATGGGACAGGGGGCTACAATGAGCAGTTCTTC
CASSPPHGTGGYNEQFF
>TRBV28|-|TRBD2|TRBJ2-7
TGTGCCAGCAGTTTTCCGGGACTAGCGGGAGTAACCCCCTCCTACGAGCAGTACTTC
CASSFPGLAGVTPSYEQYF
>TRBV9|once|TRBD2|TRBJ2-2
TGTGCCAGCAGCCCTAGCGGGAGTATCGCCGGGGAGCTGTTTTTT
CASSPSGSIAGELFF
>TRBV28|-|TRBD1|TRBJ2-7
TGTGCCAGCAGCCCTGGGACAGGCTTAGCCTACGAGCAGTACTTC
CASSPGTGLAYEQYF
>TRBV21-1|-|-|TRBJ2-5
TGTGCCAGCAGCAAAGAAGGCGGTGCCGGGATCGAGACCCAGTACTTC
CASSKEGGAGIETQYF
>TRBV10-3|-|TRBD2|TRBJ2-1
TGTGCCATCAGTATTAGCGGGACCTACAATGAGCAGTTCTTC
CAISISGTYNEQFF
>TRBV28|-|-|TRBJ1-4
TGTGCCAGCAGACACACAGGGCCAACTAATGAAAAACTGTTTTTT
CASRHTGPTNEKLFF
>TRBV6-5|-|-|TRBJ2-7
TGTGCCAGCAGCCCCGTGGTGACAGGAGAGCAGTACTTC
CASSPVVTGEQYF
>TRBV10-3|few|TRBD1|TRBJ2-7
TGTGCCATCAGGACAGGGGGCGACGAGCAGTACTTC
CAIRTGGDEQYF
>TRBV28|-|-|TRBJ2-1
TGTGCCAGCAGTTTGGGAGTCTTCGAGCAGTTCTTC
CASSLGVFEQFF
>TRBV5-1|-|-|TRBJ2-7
TGCGCCAGCAGCGCCGTGGAGGGGGCGACAGGCTACGAGCAGTACTTC
CASSAVEGATGYEQYF
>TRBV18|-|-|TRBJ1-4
TGTGCCAGCACGCAGGAAAAACTGTTTTTT
CASTQEKLFF
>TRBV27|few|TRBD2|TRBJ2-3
TGTGCCAGCAGTCCATCGACTAGCGGGATGGATACGCAGTATTTT
CASSPSTSGMDTQYF
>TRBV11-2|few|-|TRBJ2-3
TGTGCCAGCAGCTTAATGCGCGGCACAGATACGCAGTATTTT
CASSLMRGTDTQYF
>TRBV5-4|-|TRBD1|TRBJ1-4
TGTGCCAGCAGCATCGACAGGGGTAATGAAAAACTGTTTTTT
CASSIDRGNEKLFF
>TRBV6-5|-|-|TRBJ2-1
TGTGCCAGCAGTTACTCGCTAGCGCACTCCTACAATGAGCAGTTCTTC
CASSYSLAHSYNEQFF
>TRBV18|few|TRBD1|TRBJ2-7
TGTGCCAGCTCACCTACGCCGACAGGGGAATTGAGTAACGAGCAGTACTTC
CASSPTPTGELSNEQYF
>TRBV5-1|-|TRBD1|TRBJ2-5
TGCGCCAGCAGCGCCCGGGACAGACAAGAGACCCAGTACTTC
CASSARDRQETQYF
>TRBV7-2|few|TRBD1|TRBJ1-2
TGTGCCAGCAGCTTAGCGCTCACAGGGGCCCATGGCTACACCTTC
CASSLALTGAHGYTF
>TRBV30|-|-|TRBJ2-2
TGTGCCTGGTCAACCGGGGAGCTGTTTTTT
CAWSTGELFF
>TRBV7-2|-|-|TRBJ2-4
TGTGCCAGCAGCTTACTAGCCAAAAACATTCAGTACTTC
CASSLLAKNIQYF
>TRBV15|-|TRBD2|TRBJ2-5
TGTGCCACCAGCAAAGGGACTAGCGAGCTTCAAGAGACCCAGTACTTC
CATSKGTSELQETQYF
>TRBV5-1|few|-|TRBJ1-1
TGCGCCAGCAGCTTGGACGGAGCGAACACTGAAGCTTTCTTT
CASSLDGANTEAFF
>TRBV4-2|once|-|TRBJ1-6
TGTGCCAGCAGCCAAGAGGCGGGGAATAATAATTCACCCCTCCACTTT
CASSQEAGNNNSPLHF
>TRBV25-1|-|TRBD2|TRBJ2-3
TGTGCCAGCAGTGAGACTAGCGGGAGAAGGGCAGATACGCAGTATTTT
CASSETSGRRADTQYF
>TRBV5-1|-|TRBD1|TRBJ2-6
TGCGCCAGCAGCTTGGAAGGGACAGGGTTCTCTGGGGCCAACGTCCTGACTTTC
CASSLEGTGFSGANVLTF
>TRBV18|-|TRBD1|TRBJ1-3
TGTGCCAGCTCACCATCCCCCCACAGGGGGAACTCTGGAAACACCATATATTTT
CASSPSPHRGNSGNTIYF
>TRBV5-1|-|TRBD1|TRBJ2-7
TGCGCCAGCAGCTTGGAAGGGACAGGGAGATACGAGCAGTACTTC
CASSLEGTGRYEQYF
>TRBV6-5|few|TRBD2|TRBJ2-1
TGTGCCAGCAGGGGGACTAGCGGTTACAATGAGCAGTTCTTC
CASRGTSGYNEQFF
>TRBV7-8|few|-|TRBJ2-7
TGTGCCAGCAGCTTGCCCGCGTCCTACGAGCAGTACTTC
CASSLPASYEQYF
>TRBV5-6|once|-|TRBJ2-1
TGTGCCAGCAGTTTTCTCACAATGGGGCACAATGAGCAGTTCTTC
CASSFLTMGHNEQFF
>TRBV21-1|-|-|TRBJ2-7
TGTGCCAGCAGCAGGACTAGCGGGAGGGTTTCCTACGAGCAGTACTTC
CASSRTSGRVSYEQYF
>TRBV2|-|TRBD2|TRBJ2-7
TGTGCCAGCAGTATTAGCGGGTTTGGTGAGCAGTACTTC
CASSISGFGEQYF
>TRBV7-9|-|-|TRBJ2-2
TGTGCCAGCAGCTCTAAAACTAGGGCCGGGGAGCTGTTTTTT
CASSSKTRAGELFF
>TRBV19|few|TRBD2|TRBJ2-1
TGTGCCAGTAGTATAAGACTAGCGGGGGTTAATGAGCAGTTCTTC
CASSIRLAGVNEQFF
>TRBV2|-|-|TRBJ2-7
TGTGCCAGCAGCGGGACATCCAACTACGAGCAGTACTTC
CASSGTSNYEQYF
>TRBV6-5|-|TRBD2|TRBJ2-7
TGTGCCAGCAGGGCCCAGGGCGGGAGGAAGGAGCAGTACTTC
CASRAQGGRKEQYF
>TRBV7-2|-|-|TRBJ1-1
TGTGCCAGCAGCCCCGGACACGACCTGAACACTGAAGCTTTCTTT
CASSPGHDLNTEAFF
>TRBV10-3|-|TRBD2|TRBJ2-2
TGTGCCATCAGCATACTAGCGGGAGGATCCACCGGGGAGCTGTTTTTT
CAISILAGGSTGELFF
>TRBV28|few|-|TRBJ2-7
TGTGCCAGCAGTTCGCCACAGGGTGGGGACTACTACGAGCAGTACTTC
CASSSPQGGDYYEQYF
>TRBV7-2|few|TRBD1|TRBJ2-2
TGTGCCAGCAGCACTTGGACAGGGGCCGGGGAGCTGTTTTTT
CASSTWTGAGELFF
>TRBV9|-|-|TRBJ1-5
TGTGCCAGCAGCGTCACAGGGAGCAGCAATCAGCCCCAGCATTTT
CASSVTGSSNQPQHF
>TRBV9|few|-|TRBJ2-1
TGTGCCAGCAGCGCCCGGGGGGCGAGCTCCTACAATGAGCAGTTCTTC
CASSARGASSYNEQFF
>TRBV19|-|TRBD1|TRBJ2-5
TGTGCCAGTACCAACAGGGGGCTGTCGGAGACCCAGTACTTC
CASTNRGLSETQYF
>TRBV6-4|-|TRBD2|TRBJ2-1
TGTGCCAGCAGTGAGGTCAACGGGAGGGGGAATGAGCAGTTCTTC
CASSEVNGRGNEQFF
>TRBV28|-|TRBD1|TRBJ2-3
TGTGCCAGCAACGTAGGGGGCCGCACAGATACGCAGTATTTT
CASNVGGRTDTQYF
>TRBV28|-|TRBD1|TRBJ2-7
TGTGCCAGCACCTCGGGACAGGGTAACTACGAGCAGTACTTC
CASTSGQGNYEQYF
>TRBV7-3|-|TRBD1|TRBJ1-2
TGTGCCAGCAGCGCGACAGGGGGCAGAGTCGATGGCTACACCTTC
CASSATGGRVDGYTF
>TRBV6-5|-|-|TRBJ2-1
TGTGCCAGCAGTTACCGCAGGCGAAATAACAATGAGCAGTTCTTC
CASSYRRRNNNEQFF
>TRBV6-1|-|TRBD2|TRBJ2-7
TGTGCCAGCACCCTCGGGGGGTATATCGGCGAGCAGTACTTC
CASTLGGYIGEQYF